Following are 12 T cell receptor beta chains from one sample sequenced in a study of T cell changes during pregnancy in multiple sclerosis. Using immunoSEQ multiplex PCR, the repertoire was profiled, and TCRdb retains in-frame clones only, with some absent. The top ten hold approximately 2.5% of the sample, which has tens of thousands of clones, around 96% seen once. The sample was CD8+ T cells from peripheral blood mononuclear cells, taken after pregnancy. The source of these receptors is a female donor with multiple sclerosis, enrolled in a pregnancy study.

The rearrangement joins TRBV27 to TRBJ2-7, with a possible D match to TRBD2 (6 bases). V was clipped by 3 bases and J by 4 bases, with 13 bases between them. Germline loops: CDR1 MNHEY, CDR2 SMNVEV (reference sequence). This CDR3 has 14 amino acids. The CDR3 reads CASSFGRTKYEQYF. CDR3 nucleotides: TGTGCCAGCAGTTTTGGGAGGACAAAGTACGAGCAGTACTTC.

The chain carries TRBV27 and TRBJ1-2; 9 nucleotides line up with TRBD1. Germline V CDR1 and CDR2: MNHEY, SMNVEV (reference sequence). V shed 6 bases and J 7 bases; nucleotides not matched to a gene: 9. The CDR3 is 14 amino acids. The CDR3 region has the DNA TGTGCCAGCAGACCTACAGGGGGCTTATCTGGCTACACCTTC. This codes for CASRPTGGLSGYTF.

This chain connects TRBV2 to TRBJ2-7, with D tentatively TRBD2 (6 bases). The ends were cut back, 7 bases at V and 3 bases at J, with 19 bases in the middle. Per germline, CDR1 SNHLY and CDR2 FYNNEI. The CDR3 is 15 residues long. In DNA, the CDR3 is TGTGCCAGCACCGGGGGAGGTAGAGGGGACTACGAGCAGTACTTC. This encodes CASTGGGRGDYEQYF. Together with reference TRBV2 and TRBJ2-7, the CDR3 gives the full variable domain: EPEVTQTPSHQVTQMGQEVILRCVPISNHLYFYWYRQILGQKVEFLVSFYNNEISEKSEIFDDQFSVERPDGSNFTLKIRSTKLEDSAMYFCASTGGGRGDYEQYFGPGTRLTVT.

The rearrangement links TRBV2 to TRBJ1-3; no definite D call. The V and J ends lost 7 bases and 0 bases respectively, with 10 bases between them. CDR3 size: 14 residues. CDR1 is SNHLY, CDR2 FYNNEI, per germline. As DNA, the CDR3 is TGTGCCAGCAAGGCGGTAACCTCTGGAAACACCATATATTTT. This encodes CASKAVTSGNTIYF.

This rearrangement joins TRBV9 to TRBJ1-2; 11 bases line up with TRBD1. This CDR3 spans 14 amino acids. Germline V gene lookup returns CDR1 SGDLS and CDR2 YYNGEE. Losses at the gene ends were 3 bases for V and 7 bases for J; bases not matched to a gene: 5. The CDR3 sequence: CASSADRGLLGYTF. CDR3 nucleotides: TGTGCCAGCAGCGCGGACAGGGGGCTTCTTGGCTACACCTTC. Complete variable domain (other parts from reference TRBV9 and TRBJ1-2): DSGVTQTPKHLITATGQRVTLRCSPRSGDLSVYWYQQSLDQGLQFLIQYYNGEERAKGNILERFSAQQFPDLHSELNLSSLELGDSALYFCASSADRGLLGYTFGSGTRLTVV.

V is TRBV28 and J is TRBJ2-2, with D tentatively TRBD2 (6 bases). The CDR3 runs 15 residues. V was shortened by 3 bases and J by 4 bases, with 12 bases between the two germline ends. CDR1 and CDR2 from the germline V gene are MDHEN and SYDVKM. CDR3 loop: CASSFRGRSTGELFF. The DNA for the CDR3 is TGTGCCAGCAGTTTTCGTGGGAGGAGCACCGGGGAGCTGTTTTTT.

The V gene is TRBV27, the J gene TRBJ2-5; 7 nucleotides agree with TRBD2. The CDR3 has 13 residues. V shed 2 bases and J 5 bases; nucleotides not matched to a gene: 2. In germline, CDR1 is MNHEY, CDR2 SMNVEV (reference sequence). The CDR3 is CASSLVGGETQYF. The DNA of the CDR3 is TGTGCCAGCAGTTTAGTGGGAGGGGAGACCCAGTACTTC.

This chain joins TRBV29-1 and TRBJ2-1, with 7 bases aligning to TRBD2. CDR1 is SQVTM, CDR2 ANQGSEA, per germline. The CDR3 consists of 11 residues. Unmatched junction bases numbered 8, after V lost 4 bases and J lost 14 bases. CDR3 DNA: TGCAGCGTTGGGGCTAGCGGCGGGGAGTTCTTC. As protein: CSVGASGGEFF.

This chain uses TRBV11-2 with TRBJ1-2; D unclear. CDR3 length: 14 amino acids. V was cut by 4 bases and J by 4 bases, with 13 bases left in between. Germline CDR1 reads SGHAT; CDR2 reads FQNNGV. CDR3 sequence reads: CASSSRGGSYGYTF. The CDR3 nucleotides read TGTGCCAGCAGCTCTCGCGGAGGGAGCTATGGCTACACCTTC.

This clone was detected only once. V usage is TRBV6-1 and J usage is TRBJ2-3; D is uncertain. Trimming pared 4 bases from V and 2 bases from J, leaving 16 bases between. The CDR3 loop spans 16 amino acids. Germline CDR1 reads MNHNS; CDR2 reads SASEGT. The CDR3, as DNA: TGTGCCAGCAGTGCAGCTACCAGGATCTACACAGATACGCAGTATTTT. The encoded protein is CASSAATRIYTDTQYF.

V gene TRBV6-5 combines with J gene TRBJ1-4; 8 nucleotides agree with TRBD1. The CDR3 runs 14 residues. Per the germline V gene, CDR1 is MNHEY and CDR2 is SVGAGI. V shed 6 bases, J shed 2 bases, and the junction held 2 bases outside the gene matches. The CDR3 loop is CASSYRGTNEKLFF. As DNA, the CDR3 is TGTGCCAGCAGCTACAGGGGGACTAATGAAAAACTGTTTTTT.

This rearrangement joins TRBV6-6 to TRBJ2-7, with TRBD1 matching 7 bases. The CDR3 runs 12 residues. V lost 6 bases to trimming and J lost 6 bases; unmatched junction nucleotides: 5. Germline V gene data show CDR1 as MNHNY and CDR2 as SVGAGI (reference sequence). The CDR3 DNA follows: TGTGCCAGCAGCCCTACAGGGGTCGAGCAGTACTTC. Amino acid sequence: CASSPTGVEQYF.